This T cell receptor (beta chain) was identified in a study of blood T cell repertoires in COVID-19. The wider study: The study drew acute and convalescent COVID-19 samples from the United States, Italy and Spain.

The table came from immunoSEQ multiplex PCR; TCRdb's copy has only in-frame clones and leaves some out. The sample holds 300,000 to 450,000 clones, approximately 88% seen once. Seattle patients were enrolled during active infection and followed longitudinally. The V gene's germline CDR1 is MNHEY and CDR2 SVGEGT. V shed 0 bases and J shed 0 bases, with 15 bases lying between them. The CDR3 runs 18 residues. The V call is TRBV6-2 or TRBV6-3, the J call TRBJ1-3, with a possible D match to TRBD1 (6 bases). Material: peripheral blood. The receptor's source is a woman younger than 45 with COVID-19, enrolled during active disease. The CDR3 protein is CASSYSPEDRSSGNTIYF. The CDR3 DNA reads as TGTGCCAGCAGTTACTCGCCCGAAGACAGGAGCTCTGGAAACACCATATATTTT.